This T cell receptor beta chain was observed in a study of blood T cell repertoires in COVID-19. About the study: Spain, Italy and the United States supplied samples that represented acute and convalescent COVID-19.

In the original processing: It was from reference gene primer amplification that nucleated cell counts were estimated. Here immunoSEQ multiplex PCR was the method, and the copy in TCRdb shows in-frame clones only, minus some. That table supplies the V and J calls and clone size; D and trimming were determined from the DNA. This repertoire shows approximately 75,000 clones, approximately 79% found once; its top ten account for approximately 2.4%. V trimming: 3 bases; J trimming: 11 bases; junction bases outside the gene matches: 5. CDR3 length: 15 amino acids. Germline V CDR1 and CDR2: MDHEN, SYDVKM. This TCR came from a human donor with acute or convalescent COVID-19. The donor label of this sample is uncertain. Sequenced input: peripheral blood. This chain uses TRBV28 with TRBJ1-6; 12 bases line up with TRBD1. This CDR3 reads CASSFRDRGPTPLHF. The DNA of the CDR3 is TGTGCCAGCAGTTTTAGGGACAGGGGGCCGACACCCCTCCACTTT.